The next 2 T cell receptor beta chains were all read from a single sample in a study of blood T cell repertoires in COVID-19. Profiling relied on immunoSEQ multiplex PCR, and the TCRdb table lists in-frame clones only, not all of them. The sample holds 250,000 or so clones, 86% seen once. The sequenced sample was peripheral blood. These receptors originate from a man at least 80 years old with acute or convalescent COVID-19.

The count of this clone is one. The chain carries TRBV7-2 and TRBJ2-7; D is uncertain. Germline assignment: CDR1 SGHTA and CDR2 FQGNSA. The CDR3 length is 15 residues. Trimming shortened V by 3 bases and J by 3 bases, and 15 bases separated the two germline ends. The CDR3 region is CASSFHLGTLYEQYF. The CDR3 nucleotides are TGTGCCAGCAGCTTCCACCTAGGCACTCTCTACGAGCAGTACTTC.

The chain couples TRBV24-1 to TRBJ2-1; 9 nucleotides line up with TRBD2. This CDR3 contains 15 residues. With 10 bases clipped from V and 7 bases from J, the junction kept 13 bases outside the gene matches. Looked up from germline, CDR1 is KGHDR and CDR2 is SFDVKD. This CDR3 is CATGFRLAGRNEQFF. The CDR3 nucleotides are TGTGCCACGGGGTTTCGGCTAGCGGGAAGAAATGAGCAGTTCTTC.